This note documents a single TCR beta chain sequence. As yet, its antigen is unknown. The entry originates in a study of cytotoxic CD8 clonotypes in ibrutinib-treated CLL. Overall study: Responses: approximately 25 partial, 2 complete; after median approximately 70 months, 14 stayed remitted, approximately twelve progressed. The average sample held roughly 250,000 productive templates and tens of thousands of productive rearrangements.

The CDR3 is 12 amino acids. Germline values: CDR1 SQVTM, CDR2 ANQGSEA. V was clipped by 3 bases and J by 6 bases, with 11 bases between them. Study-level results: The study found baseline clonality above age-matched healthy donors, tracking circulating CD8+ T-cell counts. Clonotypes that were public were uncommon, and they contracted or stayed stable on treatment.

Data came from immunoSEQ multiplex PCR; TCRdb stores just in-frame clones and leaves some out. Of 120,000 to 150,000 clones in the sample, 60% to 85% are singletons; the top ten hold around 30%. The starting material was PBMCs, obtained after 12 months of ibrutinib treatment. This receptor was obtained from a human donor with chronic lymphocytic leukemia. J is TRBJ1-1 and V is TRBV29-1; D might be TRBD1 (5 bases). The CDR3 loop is CSVEEGWAEAFF. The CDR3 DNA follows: TGCAGCGTTGAGGAGGGGTGGGCTGAAGCTTTCTTT.